Listed here are 23 T cell receptor beta chains from one sample, sequenced in a study of T cell changes during pregnancy in multiple sclerosis. Measured with immunoSEQ multiplex PCR; TCRdb has only the in-frame clones, and not every one. The sample gives some 5,300 clones, over 65% of which show up once; approximately 15% is in the top ten. This sample comprised CD8+ T cells from peripheral blood mononuclear cells, obtained in the second trimester of pregnancy. These receptor sequences come from a female donor in good health, enrolled as a control in a pregnancy study.

This chain links TRBV13 with TRBJ2-1, with D possibly TRBD1 on 6 matching bases. CDR1 PRHDT and CDR2 FYEKMQ come from the germline V gene (reference sequence). The CDR3 runs to 12 residues. V shed 6 bases and J shed 8 bases, with 11 bases lying between them. CDR3 in DNA: TGTGCCAGCAGTTACAGGGTCGATGAGCAGTTCTTC. As protein: CASSYRVDEQFF.

This clone was detected once. DNA for the CDR3: TGTGCCAGCAGTTGGACTAGCGGGGGAGGAACAGATACGCAGTATTTT. Encoded protein: CASSWTSGGGTDTQYF. The chain couples TRBV6-5 to TRBJ2-3; TRBD2 agrees at 13 bases. CDR1 and CDR2 from the germline V gene are MNHEY and SVGAGI. With 4 bases clipped from V and 3 bases from J, the junction kept 4 bases outside the gene matches. The CDR3 consists of 16 residues.

V usage is TRBV6-5 and J usage is TRBJ2-5; 14 bases agree with TRBD2. The ends lost 1 base at V and 3 bases at J; junction bases unmatched: 1. CDR3 length: 16 residues. CDR1 is MNHEY and CDR2 is SVGAGI in the germline V gene. As DNA, the CDR3 is TGTGCCAGCAGTTACTGGGGACTAGCGGGAGAAGAGACCCAGTACTTC. Protein product: CASSYWGLAGEETQYF.

The CDR3 sequence is CASSPPTSGTYTDTQYF. The CDR3, as DNA: TGTGCCAGCAGCCCCCCCACTAGCGGGACATACACAGATACGCAGTATTTT. This chain uses TRBV11-2 with TRBJ2-3; TRBD2 matches 10 bases. The J segment lost 2 bases and the V segment lost 5 bases, leaving 10 bases of the junction unmatched. Looked up from germline, CDR1 is SGHAT and CDR2 is FQNNGV. CDR3 length: 17 amino acids.

The rearrangement links TRBV27 to TRBJ2-7; TRBD2 aligns across 7 bases. CDR1 and CDR2 from the germline V gene are MNHEY and SMNVEV (reference sequence). V trimming: 11 bases; J trimming: 6 bases; junction bases outside the gene matches: 10. This CDR3 is built from 12 residues. CDR3 coding DNA: TGTGCCTCCGCCCGGGGAGGGAGCGAGCAGTACTTC. This sequence encodes CASARGGSEQYF.

The chain recombines TRBV15 with TRBJ2-2; tentatively, D is TRBD2 (5 bases). The CDR3 spans 16 residues. Germline CDR1 reads LNHNV; CDR2 reads YYDKDF (reference sequence). V was shortened by 1 base and J by 4 bases, with 13 bases between the two germline ends. CDR3 sequence (DNA): TGTGCCACCAGCAGAGCACGGGGAAGGAGCACCGGGGAGCTGTTTTTT. It translates to CATSRARGRSTGELFF.

This clone was detected a few times. The gene calls are TRBV6-1 and TRBJ1-4; possibly TRBD1 for D (6 bases). The ends were cut back, 8 bases at V and 8 bases at J, with 18 bases in the middle. Germline V gene data show CDR1 as MNHNS and CDR2 as SASEGT. The length of the CDR3 is 14 residues. As DNA, the CDR3 is TGTGCCAGCGGGGGGGGGCAGGGGAGCGAAAAACTGTTTTTT. It codes for CASGGGQGSEKLFF.

V and J are TRBV28 and TRBJ2-2; 10 bases agree with TRBD1. V lost 6 bases to trimming and J lost 5 bases; unmatched junction nucleotides: 6. This CDR3 spans 15 amino acids. Germline assignment: CDR1 MDHEN and CDR2 SYDVKM. The CDR3 nucleotides are TGTGCCAGCAGCTCCGGGACAGGGGCTACCGGGGAGCTGTTTTTT. As protein: CASSSGTGATGELFF.

Only one count was recorded for this clone. CDR3 sequence (DNA): TGTGCCAGCAGCTTGGCTCGTAGGGGCGACACCGGGGAGCTGTTTTTT. This codes for CASSLARRGDTGELFF. The chain couples TRBV5-4 to TRBJ2-2; tentative D call: TRBD1 (5 bases). CDR1 and CDR2 from the germline V gene are SGHNT and YYREEE (reference sequence). The CDR3 length is 16 residues. Trimming took 0 bases from V and 3 from J, leaving 12 bases between them. The complete variable domain, with remaining parts taken from reference TRBV5-4 and TRBJ2-2, reads ETGVTQSPTHLIKTRGQQVTLRCSSQSGHNTVSWYQQALGQGPQFIFQYYREEENGRGNFPPRFSGLQFPNYSSELNVNALELDDSALYLCASSLARRGDTGELFFGEGSRLTVL.

This chain links TRBV28 with TRBJ1-1; tentatively, D is TRBD1 (5 bases). V was trimmed by 3 bases and J by 0 bases, leaving 14 bases between them. Germline V gives CDR1 MDHEN, CDR2 SYDVKM. CDR3 length: 16 amino acids. The CDR3 nucleotides are TGTGCCAGCAGTTTGTCTTGGGCAGGGATGAACACTGAAGCTTTCTTT. As protein: CASSLSWAGMNTEAFF.

The CDR3 sequence: CASSTGTGIEPQHF. The CDR3 bases are TGTGCCAGCAGTACCGGGACAGGGATTGAGCCCCAGCATTTT. The chain couples TRBV6-4 to TRBJ1-5; 9 nucleotides align to TRBD1. The CDR3 is made up of 14 amino acids. Trimming at V came to 5 bases and at J to 8 bases, leaving 7 bases not matched to a gene. CDR1 is MRHNA and CDR2 is SNTAGT in the germline V gene.

This rearrangement joins TRBV10-3 to TRBJ2-3; 12 bases are a match to TRBD2. The CDR3 has 15 amino acids. Germline lookup yields CDR1 ENHRY and CDR2 SYGVKD. The ends lost 8 bases at V and 5 bases at J; junction bases unmatched: 8. Written as DNA, the CDR3 is TGTGCCATCGCCCCGACTAGCGGGGGTGGAGATACGCAGTATTTT. Its protein is CAIAPTSGGGDTQYF.

The V call is TRBV6-1, the J call TRBJ2-7; no clear D. V was cut by 4 bases and J by 4 bases, with 11 bases left in between. Germline assignment: CDR1 MNHNS and CDR2 SASEGT. The CDR3 length is 13 residues. The CDR3 nucleotides are TGTGCCAGCAGTGTTTATGGCGGATACGAGCAGTACTTC. Its protein product is CASSVYGGYEQYF.

The rearrangement joins TRBV7-9 to TRBJ2-2; TRBD1 matches at 7 bases. The CDR3 spans 15 residues. The germline V gene encodes CDR1 SEHNR and CDR2 FQNEAQ (reference sequence). Trimming at V came to 5 bases and at J to 4 bases, leaving 7 bases not matched to a gene. The CDR3 region is CASSTRQGSTGELFF. The CDR3 nucleotides read TGTGCCAGCAGCACCCGACAGGGTAGCACCGGGGAGCTGTTTTTT.

In its sample, this clone was seen a few times. The V call is TRBV6-4, the J call TRBJ1-6; D gene ambiguous. Trimming left V 6 bases short and J 5 bases short, with 11 bases between. The length of the CDR3 is 14 residues. The germline gives CDR1 MRHNA, CDR2 SNTAGT. This CDR3 reads CASSVDGDNSPLHF. In DNA, the CDR3 is TGTGCCAGCAGCGTTGACGGGGATAATTCACCCCTCCACTTT.

Worth noting for this clone: One junction end does not reproduce the germline sequence, and a read error may be involved. The chain links TRBV5-1 to TRBJ2-7, with a possible D match to TRBD2 (6 bases). Germline CDR1 and CDR2: SGHRS and YFSETQ. This CDR3 has 15 amino acids. The CDR3 coding sequence is TGCGCCAGCAGATTGGTTGGGGACCGGGGGTACGAGCAGTACTTC. Its protein is CASRLVGDRGYEQYF.

This clone was found a few times. This chain joins TRBV6-6 and TRBJ2-3; no firm D call. Germline CDR1 is MNHNY and CDR2 is SVGAGI (reference sequence). The CDR3 is 13 amino acids. Trimming took 4 bases from V and 3 from J, leaving 8 bases between them. The CDR3 loop reads CASSLTETDTQYF. CDR3 DNA: TGTGCCAGCAGTTTGACGGAGACAGATACGCAGTATTTT.

The gene calls are TRBV30 and TRBJ1-6, with 7 bases identical to TRBD1. The CDR3 length is 13 residues. Looked up from germline, CDR1 is GTSNPN and CDR2 is SVGIG (reference sequence). V was clipped by 1 base and J by 8 bases; unmatched bases: 2. This CDR3 reads CAWSEGGDSPLHF. The CDR3 region has the DNA TGTGCCTGGAGTGAAGGGGGCGATTCACCCCTCCACTTT.

The CDR3, as DNA: TGTGCCAGCAGCACCCCGTGGGACACCCGTCAGCCCCAGCATTTT. It translates to CASSTPWDTRQPQHF. This rearrangement joins TRBV7-8 to TRBJ1-5; TRBD1 is a possible D gene (6 bases). The CDR3 consists of 15 residues. Trimming removed 5 bases from V and 6 bases from J, with 17 bases in between. The germline V gene encodes CDR1 SGHVS and CDR2 FQNEAQ.

The rearrangement joins TRBV19 to TRBJ2-1; TRBD1 is a possible D gene (7 bases). Germline CDR1 reads LNHDA; CDR2 reads SQIVND (reference sequence). There are 16 residues in the CDR3. Between the trimmed V and J ends, which lost 3 bases and 1 base, there was a span of 13 bases. CDR3 coding DNA: TGTGCCAGTAGTATTTTGGCAGGGGGGTCCTACAATGAGCAGTTCTTC. Its translation: CASSILAGGSYNEQFF.

The rearrangement uses TRBV6-1 and TRBJ2-6, with TRBD1 matching 8 bases. From germline, CDR1 is MNHNS and CDR2 SASEGT. V shed 6 bases, J shed 3 bases, and the junction held 4 bases outside the gene matches. The CDR3 contains 15 residues. In DNA, the CDR3 is TGTGCCAGCAGCGAACAGGGGGATGGGGCCAACGTCCTGACTTTC. This sequence encodes CASSEQGDGANVLTF.

This clone appeared a single time. The CDR3 coding sequence is TGTGCCAGCAGCAAAGTAAGGGACAGGGCTCCACTCTACAATGAGCAGTTCTTC. This codes for CASSKVRDRAPLYNEQFF. The V gene is TRBV21-1, the J gene TRBJ2-1; the table gives TRBD1 as D, unverified against the DNA. TRBV21-1 is listed as a pseudogene. There are 18 residues in the CDR3.

This clone was detected only a few times. The rearrangement joins TRBV2 to TRBJ1-6, with a possible D match to TRBD1 (5 bases). CDR3 length: 14 residues. Germline CDR1 reads SNHLY; CDR2 reads FYNNEI. V shed 8 bases and J shed 10 bases, with 18 bases lying between them. Written as DNA, the CDR3 is TGTGCCAGCGGCTCGGGCCAGGGTGGGTCACCCCTCCACTTT. Its translation is CASGSGQGGSPLHF.